The 6 T cell receptor beta chains given below trace back to one sample, sequenced in a study of response to subunit inactivated influenza vaccine listed by TCRdb under 2018. Libraries were constructed by RT-PCR. Sequencing took place on an Illumina HiSeq 2500. TCRdb took the public reads, trimmed them with fastp at Q25, ran MiXCR for clone calling and kept in-frame beta chains. Every CDR3 protein is listed once, alongside the most common genes and DNA of its rows. This sample comprises more than 550,000 distinct CDR3 sequences, 11% of them detected only once. Of the sample, approximately 11% falls within the top ten clones. The same sample was also studied in work on T cells expressing NK-cell markers. The second paper states: The TCR beta cDNA libraries were made using 5'RACE template switching, a step that added both a universal primer site and unique molecular identifiers.

The specimen comprised PBMCs from blood, sampled on the day of vaccination. These receptors originate from a middle-aged man who received an inactivated influenza vaccine. Donor details come from another sample of the same person, matched by shared clones.

This clonotype was recorded many times. V usage is TRBV7-2 and J usage is TRBJ2-2; possible D gene TRBD2, 6 bases. The CDR3 covers 15 residues. The germline gives CDR1 SGHTA, CDR2 FQGNSA. V lost 0 bases, J lost 1 base, and 6 bases lay in between. The CDR3 loop is CASSLAGRNTGELFF. The CDR3 bases are TGTGCCAGCAGCTTAGCCGGGAGGAACACCGGGGAGCTGTTTTTT.

The chain is built from TRBV11-2 and TRBJ2-1; TRBD2 matches at 7 bases. From germline, CDR1 is SGHAT and CDR2 FQNNGV. After removal of 7 bases from V and 5 bases from J, the junction contained 14 bases not matched to a gene. This CDR3 is built from 16 residues. The CDR3 nucleotides are TGTGCCAGCACCTTCGAAGGCGGGAGTATTAACAATGAGCAGTTCTTC. Its protein product is CASTFEGGSINNEQFF.

This clonotype was counted a few times. V is TRBV12-3 or TRBV12-4 and J is TRBJ2-5; D call uncertain. CDR3 length equals 15 residues. V lost 3 bases and J lost 1, with 12 bases in between. The CDR3 sequence: CASSLDQASQETQYF. The CDR3 DNA is TGTGCCAGCAGTTTGGACCAAGCATCCCAAGAGACCCAGTACTTC.

This clonotype was picked up a small number of times. The CDR3 region is CASSSGGGGFGSEAFF. The CDR3 DNA follows: TGTGCCAGCAGCTCAGGTGGGGGTGGATTCGGGTCTGAAGCTTTCTTT. The V call is TRBV3-1, the J call TRBJ1-1; the D gene is possibly TRBD1 (5 bases). The germline V gene has CDR1 LGHDT and CDR2 YNNKEL (reference sequence). This CDR3 has 16 residues. The V end was cut by 5 bases, the J end by 6 bases, with 22 bases between.

The chain combines TRBV19 with TRBJ2-2, with D tentatively TRBD1 (7 bases). Germline-derived CDR1 and CDR2 are LNHDA and SQIVND (reference sequence). The CDR3 sequence is 17 residues long. Between the trimmed V and J ends, which lost 6 bases and 0 bases, there was a span of 17 bases. The CDR3 loop is CASRSRGTASNTGELFF. DNA for the CDR3: TGTGCCAGTAGGTCCCGCGGGACAGCTTCGAACACCGGGGAGCTGTTTTTT.

V and J are TRBV29-1 and TRBJ2-3; 7 bases are shared with TRBD2. V was clipped by 1 base and J by 4 bases; unmatched bases: 5. The CDR3 spans 14 residues. Per germline, CDR1 SQVTM and CDR2 ANQGSEA. The CDR3, as DNA: TGCAGCGTTGAAGGGCGGGAGTTGTCAGATACGCAGTATTTT. Translation gives CSVEGRELSDTQYF.